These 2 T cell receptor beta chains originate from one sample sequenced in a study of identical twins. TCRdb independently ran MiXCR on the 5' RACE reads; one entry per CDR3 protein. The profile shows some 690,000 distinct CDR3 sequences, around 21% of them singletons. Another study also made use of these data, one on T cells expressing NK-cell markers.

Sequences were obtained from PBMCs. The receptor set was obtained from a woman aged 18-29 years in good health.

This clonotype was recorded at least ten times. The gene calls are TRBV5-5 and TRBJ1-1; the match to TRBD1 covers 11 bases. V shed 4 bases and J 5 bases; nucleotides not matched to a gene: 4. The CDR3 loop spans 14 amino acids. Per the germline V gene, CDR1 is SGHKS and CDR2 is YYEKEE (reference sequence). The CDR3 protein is CASSVGTGGTEAFF. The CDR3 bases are TGTGCCAGCAGCGTCGGGACAGGGGGGACTGAAGCTTTCTTT. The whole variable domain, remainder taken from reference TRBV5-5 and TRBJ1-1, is DAGVTQSPTHLIKTRGQQVTLRCSPISGHKSVSWYQQVLGQGPQFIFQYYEKEERGRGNFPDRFSARQFPNYSSELNVNALLLGDSALYLCASSVGTGGTEAFFGQGTRLTVV.

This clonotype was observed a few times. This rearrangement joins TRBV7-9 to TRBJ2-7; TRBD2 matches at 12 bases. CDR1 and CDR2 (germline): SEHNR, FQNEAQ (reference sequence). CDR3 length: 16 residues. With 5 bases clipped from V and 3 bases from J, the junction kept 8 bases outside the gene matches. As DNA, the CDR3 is TGTGCCAGCAGCGGTCTTGGGACTAGCGGGCACTACGAGCAGTACTTC. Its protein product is CASSGLGTSGHYEQYF.